One T cell receptor beta chain is described in this entry. These data are taken from a study of OX40 agonist ivuxolimab in advanced cancers. The table came from immunoSEQ multiplex PCR; TCRdb's copy has only in-frame clones and leaves some out. The data show over 50,000 clones, with 80% to 95% seen just once and over 10% held by the top ten. Between the trimmed V and J ends, which lost 6 bases and 0 bases, there was a span of 10 bases. Germline-derived CDR1 and CDR2 are LNHDA and SQIVND (reference sequence). There are 14 residues in the CDR3. The V call is TRBV19, the J call TRBJ2-3; D gene ambiguous. The sequence was collected from an adult with an advanced solid tumor such as melanoma, head and neck, liver or kidney cancer. The specimen was CD4+ or CD8+ T cells sorted from blood, collected in a trial of the OX40 agonist ivuxolimab. CDR3 DNA sequence: TGTGCCAGTAGCCGTACGTCTAGCACAGATACGCAGTATTTT. Amino acid sequence: CASSRTSSTDTQYF.